This TCR beta chain stems from a study of blood T cell repertoires in COVID-19. About the study: Collection of acute and convalescent COVID-19 samples took place in the United States, Italy and Spain.

This CDR3 contains 17 residues. The junction had 9 bases not matched to a gene; V was cut back by 0 bases and J by 6 bases. CDR1 and CDR2 from the germline V gene are LGHDT and YNNKEL (reference sequence). Authors' data handling: Cell counts per sample came from amplifying reference gene primers. Sequenced by immunoSEQ multiplex PCR; TCRdb stores in-frame clones only, minus some. V and J calls and clone size are given by that table; D and trimming were obtained from the DNA. Among around 100,000 clones listed, almost 80% were seen once. The table lists this clone with a few counts. The specimen sequenced was peripheral blood. The sequence derives from a man between 60 and 75 years old with active or convalescent COVID-19. This chain connects TRBV3-1 (or the pseudogene TRBV3-2) to TRBJ2-1; 9 nucleotides line up with TRBD2. In DNA form, the CDR3 reads TGTGCCAGCAGCCAAGATGAGGTGCTAGCGGGAAGCAATGAGCAGTTCTTC. Its protein product is CASSQDEVLAGSNEQFF.